The 30 T cell receptor beta chains in this list originate from one sample, sequenced in a study of identical twins (dated by TCRdb to the mid-2010s). Library preparation was by 5' RACE. Instrument on record: Illumina HiSeq 2000. Starting from the raw public reads, TCRdb applied fastp trimming at Q25, assembled clones with MiXCR and retained in-frame beta chains. Every CDR3 protein is listed once, alongside the most common genes and DNA of its rows. This sample is represented by roughly 710,000 distinct CDR3 sequences; less than 7% of them were singletons. The ten top clones hold 1.5% to 2% of the sample. Sequencing input: naive T cells sorted from blood. The sample's cell subset or site, from its label and the paper: cells isolated with a human naive T-cell isolation kit. The receptors derive from a young man in good health.

This clonotype was counted many times. V and J are TRBV7-2 and TRBJ2-7; a weak D match, TRBD1 (7 bases). Trimming removed 1 base from V and 0 bases from J, with 13 bases in between. The CDR3 has 16 residues. Germline V gene data show CDR1 as SGHTA and CDR2 as FQGNSA. The CDR3 region is CASSLEEGAFSYEQYF. The CDR3 DNA sequence: TGTGCCAGCAGCTTAGAGGAGGGGGCCTTCTCCTACGAGCAGTACTTC. The full variable domain, in which reference TRBV7-2 and TRBJ2-7 provide the parts outside the CDR3, is GAGVSQSPSNKVTEKGKDVELRCDPISGHTALYWYRQSLGQGLEFLIYFQGNSAPDKSGLPSDRFSAERTGGSVSTLTIQRTQQEDSAVYLCASSLEEGAFSYEQYFGPGTRLTVT.

This clonotype was found a few times. A junction end diverges from the germline sequence, so it may reflect a read error. The chain is built from TRBV5-1 and TRBJ2-2; D is undetermined. The CDR3 is made up of 15 amino acids. The germline V gene has CDR1 SGHRS and CDR2 YFSETQ. CDR3 sequence reads: CASRVGPLNAGELFF. The DNA for the CDR3 is TGCGCCAGCAGAGTCGGACCGCTGAACGCCGGGGAGCTGTTTTTT.

V gene TRBV10-3 combines with J gene TRBJ2-5; no clear D. Germline V gene sequence: CDR1 ENHRY, CDR2 SYGVKD. The length of the CDR3 is 13 residues. Trimming removed 3 bases at V and 2 bases at J, with 7 bases between. The CDR3 DNA is TGTGCCATCAGTGACGCGCATCAAGAGACCCAGTACTTC. Translating gives CAISDAHQETQYF.

About this clonotype itself: A much larger clone differs by one base, so this may be a read error. In this CDR3 the conserved last residue, phenylalanine or tryptophan, is missing, so a read error is likely. The CDR3 sequence is CSAPQGGKTQYC. The CDR3 DNA sequence: TGCAGTGCCCCACAGGGAGGCAAGACCCAGTACTGC. The chain is built from TRBV20-1 and TRBJ2-5; D is perhaps TRBD1 or TRBD2 (6 bases each). The V and J ends lost 6 bases and 6 bases respectively, with 14 bases between them. Germline CDR1 reads DFQATT; CDR2 reads SNEGSKA (reference sequence). This CDR3 comprises 12 residues.

The chain employs TRBV11-1 and TRBJ2-3; D ambiguous. From germline, CDR1 is SGHAT and CDR2 FQDESV (reference sequence). The CDR3 consists of 19 residues. The V gene lost 0 bases and the J gene lost 0 bases, with 19 bases spanning the gap. Here the CDR3 DNA reads TGTGCCAGCAGCTTAGCCATTGGTGCGGCACTTACTAGCACAGATACGCAGTATTTT. Translated, it gives CASSLAIGAALTSTDTQYF.

The gene calls are TRBV25-1 and TRBJ2-3, with 10 bases matching TRBD2. Losses at the gene ends were 1 base for V and 2 bases for J; bases not matched to a gene: 12. CDR1 and CDR2 (germline): MGHDK, SYGVNS. CDR3 size: 19 residues. The CDR3 DNA is TGTGCCAGCAGTGAATCGGGTAGCGGGAGGACTCTCAACACAGATACGCAGTATTTT. Residues: CASSESGSGRTLNTDTQYF.

This clonotype came up many times. The V and J genes are TRBV9 and TRBJ2-1; either TRBD1 or TRBD2 may supply D (5 bases each). The ends were cut back, 3 bases at V and 9 bases at J, with 16 bases in the middle. The CDR3 runs 14 residues. CDR1 SGDLS and CDR2 YYNGEE come from the germline V gene. The DNA of the CDR3 is TGTGCCAGCAGCGGACCCGACTGGGACGGTGAGCAGTTCTTC. Protein sequence: CASSGPDWDGEQFF.

The chain uses TRBV12-3 or TRBV12-4 and TRBJ1-5, with 7 bases fitting TRBD1. With V trimmed by 6 bases and J by 4 bases, 6 bases remained unmatched. This CDR3 is 14 amino acids long. The chain's CDR3 is CASRAGTANQPQHF. DNA of the CDR3: TGTGCCAGCAGAGCTGGGACAGCTAATCAGCCCCAGCATTTT.

This clonotype was seen repeatedly, ten times or more. The rearrangement joins TRBV5-1 to TRBJ2-1; D unresolved. CDR1 and CDR2 from the germline V gene are SGHRS and YFSETQ. Deletions cut 4 bases from V and 10 bases from J, with 12 bases between. The CDR3 extends over 12 amino acids. This CDR3 is CASSVNPGEQFF. DNA for the CDR3: TGCGCCAGCAGCGTTAACCCCGGAGAGCAGTTCTTC.

This clonotype turned up a few times. This chain joins TRBV5-6 and TRBJ1-5, with 7 nucleotides matching TRBD1. The CDR3 runs 16 residues. The V gene end was trimmed by 4 bases and the J gene end by 5 bases; junction bases not matched to a gene: 12. Germline assignment: CDR1 SGHDT and CDR2 YYEEEE. CDR3 nucleotide sequence: TGTGCCAGCAGCGTTCGACAGGGCAAAAACGATCAGCCCCAGCATTTT. It encodes CASSVRQGKNDQPQHF.

DNA for the CDR3: TGCGCCAGCAGCTTGGAGACTCGCAACCGTCAAGAGACCCAGTACTTC. Translating it yields CASSLETRNRQETQYF. The rearrangement joins TRBV5-1 to TRBJ2-5; no clear D. Germline lookup yields CDR1 SGHRS and CDR2 YFSETQ. V was clipped by 0 bases and J by 2 bases, with 14 bases between them. This CDR3 has 16 residues.

This clonotype was detected a few times. This chain connects TRBV27 to TRBJ2-1, with D perhaps assigned TRBD1 or TRBD2 (5 bases each). This CDR3 region has 14 residues. From germline, CDR1 is MNHEY and CDR2 SMNVEV (reference sequence). Trimming pared 0 bases from V and 7 bases from J, leaving 10 bases between. The CDR3 DNA reads as TGTGCCAGCAGTTTATCTTGGGACCCGAATGAGCAGTTCTTC. Translated: CASSLSWDPNEQFF.

This clonotype was counted at least ten times. This sequence joins TRBV12-3 or TRBV12-4 and TRBJ2-2, with no clear D. V dropped 6 bases and J dropped 1 base, with 18 bases sitting between them. The CDR3 covers 17 residues. In nucleotides, the CDR3 is TGTGCCAGCAGACCCCCAACCGGGCCTCAGAACACCGGGGAGCTGTTTTTT. As protein: CASRPPTGPQNTGELFF.

In this sample, this clonotype turned up many times. The rearrangement links TRBV6-2 or TRBV6-3 to TRBJ2-7; D is uncertain. Germline V lookup: CDR1 MNHEY, CDR2 SVGEGT. V was pared by 2 bases and J by 5 bases, with 4 bases between. The CDR3 is 11 residues long. Written as DNA, the CDR3 is TGTGCCAGCAGTTACCCGCACGAGCAGTACTTC. Amino acids: CASSYPHEQYF.

This clonotype occurred a few times. The genes are TRBV4-3 and TRBJ2-6, with a weak D call TRBD1 (6 bases). CDR3 length equals 18 residues. Trimming pared 4 bases from V and 3 bases from J, leaving 19 bases between. The germline V gene has CDR1 LGHNA and CDR2 YSLEER. For the CDR3, the DNA is TGCGCCAGCAGCCCGGATAGGCAGGGGCGGTTTGGGGCCAACGTCCTGACTTTC. This codes for CASSPDRQGRFGANVLTF.

There are a few counts of this clonotype. This chain joins TRBV10-3 and TRBJ2-1, with 10 nucleotides matching TRBD2. The CDR3 has 15 residues. The germline V gene has CDR1 ENHRY and CDR2 SYGVKD. V lost 10 bases, J lost 7 bases, and 13 bases stayed unmatched. The CDR3 DNA sequence: TGTGCCAGCACGGGAGGGAGCGGGAGGGTAAATGAGCAGTTCTTC. Translated: CASTGGSGRVNEQFF.

The table lists this clonotype with a few counts. CDR3 nucleotide sequence: TGTGCCAGCAGCTTAGAAGTTCTGGACTACGAGCAGTACGTC. This translates into CASSLEVLDYEQYV. The chain uses TRBV7-8 and TRBJ2-7; D is unresolved. CDR3 size: 14 residues. The germline V gene has CDR1 SGHVS and CDR2 FQNEAQ. V gave up 1 base and J gave up 3 bases, with 10 bases separating them.

This clonotype was picked up a small number of times. This rearrangement joins TRBV7-2 to TRBJ1-1, with TRBD1 as a possible D gene (5 bases). V lost 7 bases, J lost 0 bases, and 18 bases lay in between. The CDR3 spans 16 residues. Germline values: CDR1 SGHTA, CDR2 FQGNSA. CDR3 in amino acids: CASNLVGGFMNTEAFF. In DNA, the CDR3 is TGTGCCAGCAATTTAGTGGGGGGGTTCATGAACACTGAAGCTTTCTTT.

Ten or more counts support this clonotype. J is TRBJ2-1 and V is TRBV5-1; TRBD2 aligns across 11 bases. Germline V gene lookup returns CDR1 SGHRS and CDR2 YFSETQ. Trimming removed 0 bases from V and 5 bases from J; junction bases left unmatched: 7. CDR3 length: 17 amino acids. CDR3 region: CASSLAGLAGSDNEQFF. CDR3 in DNA: TGCGCCAGCAGCTTGGCAGGACTAGCGGGTTCGGACAATGAGCAGTTCTTC.

The table lists this clonotype with a few counts. This chain connects TRBV18 to TRBJ2-5; 8 bases fit TRBD1. This CDR3 spans 15 amino acids. The V gene end was trimmed by 2 bases and the J gene end by 0 bases; junction bases not matched to a gene: 2. Germline values: CDR1 KGHSH, CDR2 LQKENI. CDR3 region: CASSPGTGHQETQYF. In DNA, the CDR3 is TGTGCCAGCTCACCAGGGACAGGCCACCAAGAGACCCAGTACTTC.

J is TRBJ1-2 and V is TRBV12-3 or TRBV12-4; a possible D gene is TRBD1 (5 bases). V gave up 2 bases and J gave up 2 bases, with 12 bases separating them. The CDR3 is 15 residues long. The CDR3 DNA sequence: TGTGCCAGCAGTTTAAATTCCGCAGGGAACTATGGCTACACCTTC. Protein: CASSLNSAGNYGYTF.

The sample holds many counts of this clonotype. This chain joins TRBV15 and TRBJ2-5, with D hard to call. This CDR3 region has 15 residues. V was clipped by 1 base and J by 5 bases, with 14 bases between them. Germline lookup yields CDR1 LNHNV and CDR2 YYDKDF (reference sequence). This chain's CDR3 is CATSRVQLPGETQYF. The CDR3 region has the DNA TGTGCCACCAGCAGAGTACAGCTACCTGGGGAGACCCAGTACTTC.

The chain joins TRBV7-6 to TRBJ2-3; 7 nucleotides align to TRBD1. Trimming at V came to 3 bases and at J to 2 bases, leaving 5 bases not matched to a gene. The CDR3 length is 15 residues. CDR1 and CDR2 (germline): SGHVS, FNYEAQ. The DNA of the CDR3 is TGTGCCAGCAGCTTGCAGGGGGTAATCACAGATACGCAGTATTTT. Translating it yields CASSLQGVITDTQYF. Based on the CDR3 plus reference TRBV7-6 and TRBJ2-3, the full variable domain is GAGVSQSPRYKVTKRGQDVALRCDPISGHVSLYWYRQALGQGPEFLTYFNYEAQQDKSGLPNDRFSAERPEGSISTLTIQRTEQRDSAMYRCASSLQGVITDTQYFGPGTRLTVL.

This clonotype was counted many times. The rearrangement joins TRBV27 to TRBJ2-3; weak D call: TRBD2 (5 bases). V was shortened by 5 bases and J by 0 bases, with 12 bases between the two germline ends. Looked up from germline, CDR1 is MNHEY and CDR2 is SMNVEV (reference sequence). The CDR3 has 15 residues. Written as DNA, the CDR3 is TGTGCCAGCAGTCCGAGCGGAGCCAGCACAGATACGCAGTATTTT. Its translation is CASSPSGASTDTQYF.

This clonotype was counted many times. The chain combines TRBV12-3 or TRBV12-4 with TRBJ1-6; D possibly corresponds to TRBD1 (6 bases). V was shortened by 5 bases and J by 7 bases, with 15 bases between the two germline ends. This CDR3 region has 15 residues. CDR3 residues: CASSQGPGGNSPLHF. CDR3 coding DNA: TGTGCCAGCAGTCAGGGGCCTGGAGGGAATTCACCCCTCCACTTT.

This clonotype was found many times. The V gene is TRBV28, the J gene TRBJ2-3; D gene ambiguous. Germline CDR1 MDHEN, CDR2 SYDVKM. The CDR3 consists of 15 residues. Trimming took off 4 bases at V and 2 bases at J, with 13 bases between the two ends. The CDR3 is CASSSGQDSTDTQYF. The CDR3 bases are TGTGCCAGCAGTTCGGGCCAAGATTCCACAGATACGCAGTATTTT.

This clonotype was detected ten times or more. This chain joins TRBV7-6 and TRBJ2-1; 13 nucleotides agree with TRBD2. The germline gives CDR1 SGHVS, CDR2 FNYEAQ. J gave up 3 bases and V 9 bases, and 5 bases lay outside the gene matches. The CDR3 totals 15 residues. This CDR3 is CASTSGRASYNEQFF. CDR3 coding DNA: TGTGCCAGTACTAGCGGGAGGGCCAGCTACAATGAGCAGTTCTTC.

The chain joins TRBV15 to TRBJ2-7; D not resolved. The CDR3 loop spans 14 amino acids. In germline, CDR1 is LNHNV, CDR2 YYDKDF (reference sequence). Trimming stripped 2 bases from V and 2 bases from J, with 10 bases between. CDR3 residues: CATSRTLQPYEQYF. The DNA for the CDR3 is TGTGCCACCAGCAGAACCTTACAGCCCTACGAGCAGTACTTC.

The chain carries TRBV20-1 and TRBJ2-3; D call uncertain. Per the germline V gene, CDR1 is DFQATT and CDR2 is SNEGSKA (reference sequence). Trimming removed 5 bases at V and 2 bases at J, with 26 bases between. This CDR3 region has 18 residues. Here the CDR3 reads CSALSPLLWRKPTDTQYF. The DNA of the CDR3 is TGCAGTGCTCTAAGTCCCCTGCTCTGGAGAAAACCCACAGATACGCAGTATTTT.

This clonotype came up many times. In DNA form, the CDR3 reads TGTGCCACCAGCAGAGATTGGTCAGGGGCTTCCTACAATGAGCAGTTCTTC. Translated: CATSRDWSGASYNEQFF. The chain uses TRBV15 and TRBJ2-1; weak D call: TRBD1 (6 bases). Germline V gene sequence: CDR1 LNHNV, CDR2 YYDKDF (reference sequence). This CDR3 contains 17 residues. Trimming cost V 0 bases and J 1 base, with 13 bases left between them.